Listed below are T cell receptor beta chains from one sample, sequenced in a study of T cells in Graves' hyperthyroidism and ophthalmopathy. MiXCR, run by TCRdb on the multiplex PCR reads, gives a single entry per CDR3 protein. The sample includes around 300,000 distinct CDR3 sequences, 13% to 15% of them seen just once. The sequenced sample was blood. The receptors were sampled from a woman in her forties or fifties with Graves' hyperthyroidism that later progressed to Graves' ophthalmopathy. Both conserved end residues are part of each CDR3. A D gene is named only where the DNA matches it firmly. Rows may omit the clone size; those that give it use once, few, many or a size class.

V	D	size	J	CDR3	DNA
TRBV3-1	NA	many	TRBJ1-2	CATQRGENYGYTF	TGTGCCACTCAGAGGGGGGAGAACTATGGCTACACCTTC
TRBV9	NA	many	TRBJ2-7	CASSVGHVGYEQYF	TGTGCCAGCAGCGTAGGGCACGTGGGCTACGAGCAGTACTTC
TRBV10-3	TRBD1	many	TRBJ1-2	CAISESAGGFYGYTF	TGTGCCATCAGTGAGTCCGCAGGGGGTTTCTATGGCTACACTTTC
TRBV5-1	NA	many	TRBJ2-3	CASSKLTGTLTLDTQYF	TGCGCCAGCAGCAAACTAACCGGGACCCTCACCCTTGATACGCAGTATTTT
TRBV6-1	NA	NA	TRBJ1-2	CASSERRRRSYGYTF	TGTGCCAGCAGTGAAAGGCGGCGGCGCTCGTATGGCTACACCTTC
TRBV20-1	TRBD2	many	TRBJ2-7	CSARDRTSGNIYEQYF	TGCAGTGCTAGAGATAGGACTAGCGGGAACATCTACGAGCAGTACTTC
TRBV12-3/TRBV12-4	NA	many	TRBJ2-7	CASSLQATGTYEQYF	TGTGCCAGCAGTTTACAGGCGACGGGGACCTACGAGCAGTACTTC
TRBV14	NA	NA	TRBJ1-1	CASSQLLNTEAFF	TGTGCCAGCAGCCAACTGCTGAACACTGAAGCTTTCTTT
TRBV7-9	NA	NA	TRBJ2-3	CASRKGDTQYF	TGTGCCAGCAGAAAGGGGGATACGCAGTATTTT
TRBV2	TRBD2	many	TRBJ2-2	CASRGLAATNTGELFF	TGTGCCAGCAGGGGACTAGCGGCTACGAACACCGGGGAGCTGTTTTTT
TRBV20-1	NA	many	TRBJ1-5	CSARAKLGYSNQPQHF	TGCAGTGCTAGAGCCAAGTTGGGATATAGCAATCAGCCCCAGCATTTT
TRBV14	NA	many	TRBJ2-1	CASSQILPNEQFF	TGTGCCAGCAGCCAAATCCTTCCAAATGAGCAGTTCTTC
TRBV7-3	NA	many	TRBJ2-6	CASSLTGAGANVLTF	TGTGCCAGCAGCTTAACGGGGGCTGGGGCCAACGTCCTGACTTTC
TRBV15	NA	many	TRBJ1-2	CATSRSPDYGYTF	TGTGCCACCAGCCGTAGTCCAGACTATGGCTACACCTTC
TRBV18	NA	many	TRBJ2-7	CASSPSGGRGGYEQYF	TGTGCCAGCTCACCATCCGGGGGCAGGGGGGGCTACGAGCAGTACTTC
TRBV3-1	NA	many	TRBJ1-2	CASTRGRGNYGYTF	TGTGCCAGCACCCGAGGAAGGGGAAACTATGGCTACACCTTC
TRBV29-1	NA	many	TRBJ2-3	CSVARGSIDTQYF	TGCAGCGTTGCACGTGGGAGTATAGATACGCAGTATTTT
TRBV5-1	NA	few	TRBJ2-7	CASSLRTPGLVATNEQYF	TGCGCCAGCAGCTTGCGGACACCGGGCTTGGTAGCAACTAACGAGCAGTACTTC
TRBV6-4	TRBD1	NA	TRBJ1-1	CASRRTTGVGEAFF	TGTGCCAGCAGACGTACAACAGGGGTGGGTGAAGCTTTCTTT
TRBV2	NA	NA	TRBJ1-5	CASSGRYNSNQLQHF	TGTGCCAGCAGTGGGCGATACAATAGCAATCAGCTCCAGCATTTT
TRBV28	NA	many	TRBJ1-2	CASSFAGAGYTF	TGTGCCAGCAGTTTCGCGGGGGCTGGCTACACCTTC
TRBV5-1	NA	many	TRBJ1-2	CASSVAAIHGGYGYTF	TGCGCCAGCAGCGTCGCGGCCATCCACGGGGGATATGGCTACACCTTC
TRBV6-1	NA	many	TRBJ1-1	CASSPWANTEAFF	TGTGCCAGCAGTCCATGGGCAAACACTGAAGCTTTCTTT
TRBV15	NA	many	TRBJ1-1	CATSRDSVQGQDVFF	TGTGCCACCAGCAGAGATAGCGTACAGGGCCAGGATGTTTTCTTT
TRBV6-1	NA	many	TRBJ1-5	CASTHLPTDYSNQPQHF	TGTGCCAGCACCCACCTCCCGACAGATTATAGCAATCAGCCCCAGCATTTT
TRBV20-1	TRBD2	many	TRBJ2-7	CSARDRVLAGNEQYF	TGCAGTGCTAGAGATCGAGTACTAGCGGGAAACGAGCAGTACTTC
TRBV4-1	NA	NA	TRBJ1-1	CASSPGPDNTEAFF	TGCGCCAGCAGCCCTGGACCGGATAACACTGAAGCTTTCTTT
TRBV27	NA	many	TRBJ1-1	CASSSPYGATEAFF	TGTGCCAGCAGTTCACCATACGGGGCGACTGAAGCTTTCTTT
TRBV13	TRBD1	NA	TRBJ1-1	CASSPRTGGGSEAFF	TGTGCCAGCAGCCCACGGACAGGGGGCGGCTCTGAAGCTTTCTTT
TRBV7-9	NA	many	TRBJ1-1	CASSAPGGTEAFF	TGTGCCAGCAGCGCACCCGGCGGGACAGAAGCTTTCTTT
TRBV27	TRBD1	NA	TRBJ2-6	CASSLGQGYSGANVLTF	TGTGCCAGCAGCTTGGGACAGGGTTACTCTGGGGCCAACGTCCTGACTTTC
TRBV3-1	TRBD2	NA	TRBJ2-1	CASNPGTSGGEQFF	TGTGCCAGCAACCCTGGGACTAGCGGGGGTGAGCAGTTCTTC
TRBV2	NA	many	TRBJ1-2	CASSERDRGGGYTF	TGTGCCAGCAGTGAACGGGATAGGGGAGGGGGCTACACCTTC
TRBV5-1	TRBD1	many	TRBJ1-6	CASKDRVASSPLHF	TGCGCCAGCAAGGACAGGGTAGCGAGTTCACCCCTCCACTTT
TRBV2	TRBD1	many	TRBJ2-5	CASSPRTGTETQYF	TGTGCCAGCAGTCCCCGGACAGGGACGGAGACCCAGTACTTC
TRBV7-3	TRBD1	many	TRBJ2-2	CASSPDRAGTGELFF	TGTGCCAGCAGCCCGGACAGGGCGGGCACCGGGGAGCTGTTTTTT
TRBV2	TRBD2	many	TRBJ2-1	CASSNPGLAGAGEQFF	TGTGCCAGCAGTAACCCCGGACTAGCGGGAGCCGGTGAGCAGTTCTTC
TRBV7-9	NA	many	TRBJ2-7	CASSSASEQYF	TGTGCCAGCAGCTCCGCATCCGAGCAGTACTTC
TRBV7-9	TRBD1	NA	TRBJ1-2	CASVRQGVQDGYTF	TGTGCCAGCGTACGCCAGGGGGTGCAAGATGGCTACACCTTC
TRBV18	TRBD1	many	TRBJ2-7	CASSPWTGGEQYF	TGTGCCAGCTCACCATGGACAGGGGGGGAGCAGTACTTC
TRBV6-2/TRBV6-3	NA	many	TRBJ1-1	CASSYGQLNTEAFF	TGTGCCAGCAGTTACGGACAGCTGAACACTGAAGCTTTCTTT
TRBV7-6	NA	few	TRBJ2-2	CASSSPHGSGELFF	TGTGCCAGCAGCTCCCCCCATGGCAGCGGGGAGCTGTTTTTT